This note documents a single T cell receptor beta chain sequence. As yet, its antigen is unknown. Germline is not matched at one junction end, which may reflect a read error. The sample originates from a study of post-analysis software for immune sequencing data. CDR3 length: 13 residues. Germline CDR1 and CDR2: SSHAT and FNYEAQ (reference sequence). Unique molecular identifiers tagged the TCR beta cDNA libraries. Starting from approximately 1 to 10 million T cells, the study yielded roughly 0.5 million cDNA molecules. One entry per CDR3 protein results from TCRdb running MiXCR on the PCR reads. This table has 650,000 to 850,000 distinct CDR3 sequences, roughly 50% appearing once. Study-wide results and limits: The study found TRBV5-6, TRBV5-1 and TRBV20-1 among about 5 TRBV segments more frequent in patients than controls.

Specimen: blood. The sequence was collected from a girl between 5 and 17 years old with multiple sclerosis. The chain carries TRBV7-7 and TRBJ2-3; D uncertain. DNA for the CDR3: TGTGCTAGCAGCTTAGAGTTGGTCGATACGCAGTATTTT. It encodes CASSLELVDTQYF.